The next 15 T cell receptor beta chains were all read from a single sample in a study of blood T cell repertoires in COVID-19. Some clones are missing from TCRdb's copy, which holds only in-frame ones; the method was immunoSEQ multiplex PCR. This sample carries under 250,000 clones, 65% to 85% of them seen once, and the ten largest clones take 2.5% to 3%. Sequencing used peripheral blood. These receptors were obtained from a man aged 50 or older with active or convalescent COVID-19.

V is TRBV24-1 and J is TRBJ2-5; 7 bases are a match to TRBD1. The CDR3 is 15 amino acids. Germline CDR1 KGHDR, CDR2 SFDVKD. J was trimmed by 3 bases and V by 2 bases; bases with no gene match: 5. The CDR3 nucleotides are TGTGCCACCAGTGATTCAATGGACAGGAAAGAGACCCAGTACTTC. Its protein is CATSDSMDRKETQYF.

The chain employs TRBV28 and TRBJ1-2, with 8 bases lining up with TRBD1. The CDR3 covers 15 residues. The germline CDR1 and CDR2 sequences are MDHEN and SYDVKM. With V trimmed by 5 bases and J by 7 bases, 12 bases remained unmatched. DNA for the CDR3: TGTGCCAGCAGTCAGGATGCACCCAGGGGGCCTGGCTACACCTTC. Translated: CASSQDAPRGPGYTF.

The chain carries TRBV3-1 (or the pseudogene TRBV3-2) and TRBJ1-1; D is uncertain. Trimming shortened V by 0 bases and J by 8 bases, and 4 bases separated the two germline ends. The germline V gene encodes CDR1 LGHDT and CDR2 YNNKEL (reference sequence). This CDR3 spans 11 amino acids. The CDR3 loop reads CASSQESEAFF. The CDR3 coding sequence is TGTGCCAGCAGCCAAGAGTCGGAAGCTTTCTTT.

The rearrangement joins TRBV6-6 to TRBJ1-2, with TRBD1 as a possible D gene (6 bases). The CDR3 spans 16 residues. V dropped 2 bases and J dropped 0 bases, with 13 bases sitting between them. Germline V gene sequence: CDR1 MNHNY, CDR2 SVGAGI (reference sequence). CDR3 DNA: TGTGCCAGCAGTTACAGTTGGTCAGGGGCTAACTATGGCTACACCTTC. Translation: CASSYSWSGANYGYTF.

The CDR3 DNA reads TGTGCCAGCAGTTATTCAGGGGATCAGCCCCAGCATTTT. It codes for CASSYSGDQPQHF. J is TRBJ1-5 and V is TRBV6-5; possibly TRBD1 for D (6 bases). This CDR3 contains 13 residues. Germline CDR1 and CDR2: MNHEY and SVGAGI. Trimming cost V 3 bases and J 5 bases, with 8 bases left between them.

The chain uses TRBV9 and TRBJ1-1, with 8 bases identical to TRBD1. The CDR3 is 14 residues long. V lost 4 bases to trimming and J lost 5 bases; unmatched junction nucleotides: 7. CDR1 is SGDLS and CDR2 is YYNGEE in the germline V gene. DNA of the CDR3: TGTGCCAGCAGCCCCAGGACAGGGAGGACTGAAGCTTTCTTT. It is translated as CASSPRTGRTEAFF. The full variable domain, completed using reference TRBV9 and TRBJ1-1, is DSGVTQTPKHLITATGQRVTLRCSPRSGDLSVYWYQQSLDQGLQFLIQYYNGEERAKGNILERFSAQQFPDLHSELNLSSLELGDSALYFCASSPRTGRTEAFFGQGTRLTVV.

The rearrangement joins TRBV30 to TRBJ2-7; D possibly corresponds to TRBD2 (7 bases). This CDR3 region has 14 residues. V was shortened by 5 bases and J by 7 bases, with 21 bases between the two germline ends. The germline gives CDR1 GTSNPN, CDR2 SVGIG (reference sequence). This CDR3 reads CAWGRGTSLREQYF. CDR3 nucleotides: TGTGCCTGGGGGAGGGGGACCTCACTTAGAGAGCAGTACTTC.

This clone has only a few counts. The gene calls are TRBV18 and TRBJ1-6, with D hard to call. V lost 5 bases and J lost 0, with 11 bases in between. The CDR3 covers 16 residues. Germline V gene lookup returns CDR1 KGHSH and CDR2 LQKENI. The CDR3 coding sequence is TGTGCCAGCTCATCTTCAGGTAGCTCCTATAATTCACCCCTCCACTTT. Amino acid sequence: CASSSSGSSYNSPLHF.

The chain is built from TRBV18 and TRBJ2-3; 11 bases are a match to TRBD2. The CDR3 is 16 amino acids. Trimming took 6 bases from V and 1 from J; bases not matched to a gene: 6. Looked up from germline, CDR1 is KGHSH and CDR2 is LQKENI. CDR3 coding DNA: TGTGCCAGCTCTCCCAAGGGACTAGCGGGCACAGATACGCAGTATTTT. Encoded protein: CASSPKGLAGTDTQYF.

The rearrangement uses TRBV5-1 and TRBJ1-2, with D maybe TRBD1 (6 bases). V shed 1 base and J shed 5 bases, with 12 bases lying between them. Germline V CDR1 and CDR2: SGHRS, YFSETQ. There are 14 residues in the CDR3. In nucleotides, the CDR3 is TGCGCCAGCAGCTTGTCGGGGGGCGCGTATGGCTACACCTTC. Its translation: CASSLSGGAYGYTF.

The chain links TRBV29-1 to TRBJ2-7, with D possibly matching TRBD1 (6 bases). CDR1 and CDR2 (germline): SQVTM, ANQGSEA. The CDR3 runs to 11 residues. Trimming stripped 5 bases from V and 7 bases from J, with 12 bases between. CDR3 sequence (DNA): TGCAGCGTTCATACAGGGATGGAGCAGTACTTC. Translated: CSVHTGMEQYF.

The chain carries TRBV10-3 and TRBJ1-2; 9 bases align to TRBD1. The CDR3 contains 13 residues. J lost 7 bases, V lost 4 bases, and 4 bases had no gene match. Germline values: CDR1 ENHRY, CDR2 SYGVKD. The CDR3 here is CAISGGQGFGYTF. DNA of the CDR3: TGTGCCATCAGTGGAGGACAGGGGTTTGGCTACACCTTC.

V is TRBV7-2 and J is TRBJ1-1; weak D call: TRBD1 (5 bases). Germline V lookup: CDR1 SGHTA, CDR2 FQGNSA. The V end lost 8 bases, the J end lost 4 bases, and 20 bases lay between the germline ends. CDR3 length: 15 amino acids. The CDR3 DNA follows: TGTGCCAGCCTAGGGCGAGGGGAGCGGGGCACTGAAGCTTTCTTT. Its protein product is CASLGRGERGTEAFF.

This CDR3 reads CASSSSGTGDEQYF. In nucleotides, the CDR3 is TGTGCCAGCAGCTCGTCCGGGACAGGCGACGAGCAGTACTTC. The V call is TRBV7-2, the J call TRBJ2-7, with 8 bases matching TRBD1. The V and J ends lost 4 bases and 5 bases, in that order; junction bases with no gene match: 7. The CDR3 length is 14 residues. CDR1 is SGHTA and CDR2 is FQGNSA in the germline V gene. Full variable domain (remainder filled in from reference TRBV7-2 and TRBJ2-7): GAGVSQSPSNKVTEKGKDVELRCDPISGHTALYWYRQSLGQGLEFLIYFQGNSAPDKSGLPSDRFSAERTGGSVSTLTIQRTQQEDSAVYLCASSSSGTGDEQYFGPGTRLTVT.

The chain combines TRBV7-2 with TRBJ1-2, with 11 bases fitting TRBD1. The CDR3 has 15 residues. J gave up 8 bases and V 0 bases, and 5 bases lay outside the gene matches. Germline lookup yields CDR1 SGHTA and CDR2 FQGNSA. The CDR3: CASSLAGQGVEGYTF. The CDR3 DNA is TGTGCCAGCAGCTTAGCGGGACAGGGGGTTGAGGGCTACACCTTC.